The source of this T cell receptor beta chain is a study of human T cells and chemical hapten exposure. Study-level points and caveats: With regard to DPC sensitization, TCRs above 1 in 1000 frequency did not change.

Turning to this clonotype: Antigen: not known.

A single record per CDR3 protein comes from TCRdb applying MiXCR to the RACE reads. The table includes some 77,000 distinct CDR3 sequences, approximately 8.1% detected once. The CDR3 is 14 residues long. Germline V gene data show CDR1 as SGHVS and CDR2 as FNYEAQ. V dropped 4 bases and J dropped 5 bases, with 13 bases sitting between them. The time point denotes: healthy volunteer bleed at 6 weeks. The starting material, unfractionated whole blood, was used for total RNA extraction. The chain couples TRBV7-6 to TRBJ2-3; the D is unclear. The sequenced sample consisted of whole blood. The clonotype was recovered from a female donor in good health. Some clones in this sample may be carry-over from other donors' samples. DNA for the CDR3: TGTGCCAGCAGCTCCCGCCTAGGCGGAGATACGCAGTATTTT. It translates to CASSSRLGGDTQYF.